The 27 T cell receptor beta chains below all came from one sample that was sequenced in a study of blood T cells in healthy people across ages. Primers used in a second PCR of about 7 to 12 cycles were a sample-barcoded 5' primer and a J-beta primer mix. TCRdb re-called the 5' RACE reads through MiXCR, storing one row per CDR3 protein. The repertoire holds around 690,000 distinct CDR3 sequences, with roughly 50% as singletons. The material sequenced was blood. All receptors come from a man in his sixties in good health.

This clonotype appeared once. The V call is TRBV12-3 or TRBV12-4, the J call TRBJ1-2, with D perhaps matching TRBD1 (5 bases). The CDR3 length is 14 residues. Deletions cut 6 bases from V and 3 bases from J, with 14 bases between. CDR3 coding DNA: TGTGCCAGCAGCACTCGGGGGGGTGACTATGGCTACACCTTC. Amino acids: CASSTRGGDYGYTF.

As to this clonotype: Germline and junction disagree at one end, which may indicate a read error. The chain has TRBV12-3 or TRBV12-4 and TRBJ2-6, with D tentatively TRBD1 (5 bases). CDR3 size: 15 residues. CDR3 DNA sequence: TGTGCCAGCAGTCCCCGGATCTCTGGGGCCAGCGTCCTGACTTTC. It yields the protein CASSPRISGASVLTF.

This chain links TRBV27 with TRBJ2-7, with D perhaps TRBD1 or TRBD2 (5 bases each). CDR1 MNHEY and CDR2 SMNVEV come from the germline V gene (reference sequence). Trimming cost V 6 bases and J 2 bases, with 14 bases left between them. The CDR3 is made up of 14 amino acids. The CDR3 DNA follows: TGTGCCAGCAGAAGGGACGGTGCAGCCTACGAGCAGTACTTC. Amino acid sequence: CASRRDGAAYEQYF.

This clonotype is a singleton in its sample. CDR3 DNA: TGTGCCAGCAGCTTTGACAGACGTAGCAATCAGCCCCAGCATTTT. Protein: CASSFDRRSNQPQHF. The rearrangement uses TRBV7-2 and TRBJ1-5, with D possibly being TRBD1 (5 bases). V gave up 3 bases and J gave up 0 bases, with 9 bases separating them. The germline CDR1 and CDR2 sequences are SGHTA and FQGNSA. The CDR3 sequence is 15 residues long.

This clonotype turned up a few times. This sequence joins TRBV3-1 and TRBJ2-5; D not certain. Germline-derived CDR1 and CDR2 are LGHDT and YNNKEL (reference sequence). The V gene lost 0 bases and the J gene lost 5 bases, with 16 bases spanning the gap. The CDR3 runs 16 residues. CDR3 protein: CASSQDRATHGETQYF. In DNA, the CDR3 is TGTGCCAGCAGCCAAGATCGGGCTACTCATGGGGAGACCCAGTACTTC.

The table lists this clonotype with many counts. The CDR3 bases are TGTGCCACCAGTGACTCGGGACAGGGGGTCAACAATGAGCAGTTCTTC. Residues: CATSDSGQGVNNEQFF. The chain employs TRBV24-1 and TRBJ2-1; TRBD1 aligns across 11 bases. Trimming at V came to 4 bases and at J to 5 bases, leaving 6 bases not matched to a gene. The CDR3 contains 16 residues. From germline, CDR1 is KGHDR and CDR2 SFDVKD.

The chain uses TRBV7-2 and TRBJ2-2, with D unclear. Trimming took 1 base from V and 2 from J, leaving 5 bases between them. Germline V lookup: CDR1 SGHTA, CDR2 FQGNSA. The CDR3 spans 14 residues. The CDR3, as DNA: TGTGCCAGCAGCTTAGGACACAACACCGGGGAGCTGTTTTTT. This sequence encodes CASSLGHNTGELFF.

Comments on this clonotype: The junction shows a germline mismatch at one end, possibly a read error. The chain combines TRBV11-2 with TRBJ2-5; no clear D. Germline CDR1 is SGHAT and CDR2 is FQNNGV. The CDR3 runs to 11 residues. CDR3 residues: CTSSLQETQYF. CDR3 bases: TGTACCAGCAGCCTGCAAGAGACCCAGTACTTC.

This sequence joins TRBV6-6 and TRBJ1-4, with 7 bases identical to TRBD1. The CDR3 spans 14 residues. With 6 bases clipped from V and 7 bases from J, the junction kept 8 bases outside the gene matches. Germline CDR1 is MNHNY and CDR2 is SVGAGI (reference sequence). The CDR3 coding sequence is TGTGCCAGCAGCCACAGGGGCCCGGGTGAAAAACTGTTTTTT. Its protein product is CASSHRGPGEKLFF.

This clonotype was counted between two and nine times. One end of the junction varies from germline; a read error may be responsible. The chain joins TRBV6-1 to TRBJ1-2; 10 bases are shared with TRBD1. The CDR3 consists of 17 residues. CDR1 and CDR2 from the germline V gene are MNHNS and SASEGT. Written as DNA, the CDR3 is TGTGCCAGCATTGAATCCGGGACAGGGGCCTTGGGCTATGGCTACACCTTC. It translates to CASIESGTGALGYGYTF.

The chain joins TRBV5-1 to TRBJ2-1, with D perhaps matching TRBD1 (5 bases). Gene TRBJ2-7 matches the end of the DNA better, so the J call may be wrong. The CDR3 has 13 residues. Germline V gene sequence: CDR1 SGHRS, CDR2 YFSETQ. Here the CDR3 reads CASSTGPANEQYF. CDR3 nucleotide sequence: TGCGCCAGCAGTACAGGTCCGGCGAATGAGCAGTACTTC.

This clonotype was picked up a small number of times. The chain joins TRBV6-1 to TRBJ2-4; D might be TRBD2 (6 bases). CDR1 and CDR2 from the germline V gene are MNHNS and SASEGT. Trimming removed 6 bases at V and 2 bases at J, with 14 bases between. The CDR3 is 15 residues long. DNA for the CDR3: TGTGCCAGCAGGGGTCCGGGGGAGACCAAAAACATTCAGTACTTC. This codes for CASRGPGETKNIQYF.

DNA for the CDR3: TGTGCCAGCAGCCGCCCGGGCCCCTACAATGAGCAGTTCTTC. Protein: CASSRPGPYNEQFF. The rearrangement links TRBV7-2 to TRBJ2-1; D unclear. The CDR3 spans 14 residues. Germline-derived CDR1 and CDR2 are SGHTA and FQGNSA. With 5 bases removed from V and 2 bases from J, the gap between germline ends came to 10 bases. The full variable domain, with the rest looked up from reference TRBV7-2 and TRBJ2-1, is GAGVSQSPSNKVTEKGKDVELRCDPISGHTALYWYRQSLGQGLEFLIYFQGNSAPDKSGLPSDRFSAERTGGSVSTLTIQRTQQEDSAVYLCASSRPGPYNEQFFGPGTRLTVL.

The CDR3 loop is CASGLGFRQGVYEQYF. The CDR3 nucleotides read TGCGCCAGCGGCCTGGGGTTCAGACAGGGGGTCTACGAGCAGTACTTC. The chain joins TRBV5-1 to TRBJ2-7, with 9 positions matching TRBD1. Trimming took 7 bases from V and 3 from J; bases not matched to a gene: 14. Germline CDR1 reads SGHRS; CDR2 reads YFSETQ. The CDR3 length is 16 residues.

The chain employs TRBV12-3 or TRBV12-4 and TRBJ1-2; 12 nucleotides agree with TRBD1. CDR3 length: 15 residues. V lost 3 bases to trimming and J lost 13 bases; unmatched junction nucleotides: 12. The CDR3 loop is CASSLGTGGPQYGTF. CDR3 coding DNA: TGTGCCAGCAGTTTGGGGACAGGGGGCCCTCAGTACGGCACCTTC.

The gene calls are TRBV12-5 and TRBJ2-1; TRBD2 agrees at 13 bases. The CDR3 contains 15 residues. Germline lookup yields CDR1 LGHNT and CDR2 FRNRAP. The trim removed 1 base at V and 8 bases at J, leaving 2 bases unmatched. CDR3 loop: CASGLGTSGGDEQFF. The CDR3 nucleotides read TGTGCTAGTGGTTTGGGGACTAGCGGGGGTGATGAGCAGTTCTTC.

This chain connects TRBV18 to TRBJ2-1, with 10 nucleotides matching TRBD1. V lost 2 bases and J lost 4; bases outside the gene matches: 5. This CDR3 contains 16 residues. Per germline, CDR1 KGHSH and CDR2 LQKENI. CDR3 sequence reads: CASSPEGQGPYNEQFF. DNA for the CDR3: TGTGCCAGCTCACCAGAGGGACAGGGGCCTTACAATGAGCAGTTCTTC. The whole variable domain, filled in from reference TRBV18 and TRBJ2-1, reads NAGVMQNPRHLVRRRGQEARLRCSPMKGHSHVYWYRQLPEEGLKFMVYLQKENIIDESGMPKERFSAEFPKEGPSILRIQQVVRGDSAAYFCASSPEGQGPYNEQFFGPGTRLTVL.

This clonotype appeared a single time. This chain connects TRBV4-1 to TRBJ2-1; 8 bases are a match to TRBD2. With V trimmed by 1 base and J by 7 bases, 9 bases remained unmatched. The CDR3 has 16 residues. From germline, CDR1 is MGHRA and CDR2 YSYEKL. CDR3 residues: CASSQASGGRPNEQFF. DNA for the CDR3: TGCGCCAGCAGCCAAGCCTCGGGGGGGCGACCGAATGAGCAGTTCTTC.

The chain joins TRBV5-1 to TRBJ2-4; D is unresolved. CDR1 and CDR2 (germline): SGHRS, YFSETQ. Trimming took off 2 bases at V and 13 bases at J, with 22 bases between the two ends. The CDR3 totals 15 residues. The CDR3, as DNA: TGCGCCAGCAGCTTACAACAGCCAGCCTACAATGAGCAGTACTTC. Residues: CASSLQQPAYNEQYF.

The CDR3 DNA sequence: TGTGCCAGCAGAACCAAACCCACAGGGTTAAGGCAGTTCTTC. Encoded protein: CASRTKPTGLRQFF. V gene TRBV27 combines with J gene TRBJ2-1; D might be TRBD1 (6 bases). Germline assignment: CDR1 MNHEY and CDR2 SMNVEV (reference sequence). Trimming stripped 6 bases from V and 12 bases from J, with 21 bases between. This CDR3 has 14 amino acids.

The gene calls are TRBV9 and TRBJ1-3; no clear D gene. The V gene lost 3 bases and the J gene lost 0 bases, with 10 bases spanning the gap. Looked up from germline, CDR1 is SGDLS and CDR2 is YYNGEE. The CDR3 totals 15 residues. CDR3 nucleotide sequence: TGTGCCAGCAGCGACCTCAGTATCTCTGGAAACACCATATATTTT. It codes for CASSDLSISGNTIYF.

J is TRBJ1-1 and V is TRBV27, with D perhaps TRBD1 (6 bases). Germline lookup yields CDR1 MNHEY and CDR2 SMNVEV (reference sequence). This CDR3 spans 12 amino acids. The V end was cut by 5 bases, the J end by 10 bases, with 14 bases between. CDR3: CASSRSTGIAFF. The CDR3 DNA reads as TGTGCCAGCAGTCGGTCCACAGGGATAGCTTTCTTT.

This clonotype has a handful of counts. The genes are TRBV24-1 and TRBJ2-3; weak D call: TRBD2 (6 bases). Trimming took 4 bases from V and 12 from J, leaving 16 bases between them. This CDR3 contains 13 residues. The germline gives CDR1 KGHDR, CDR2 SFDVKD. CDR3 residues: CATSDPDYPSQYF. The CDR3 DNA reads as TGTGCCACCAGTGACCCGGACTACCCGTCCCAGTATTTT.

This chain connects TRBV4-1 to TRBJ1-2; TRBD1 agrees at 8 bases. The CDR3 is made up of 14 amino acids. Per germline, CDR1 MGHRA and CDR2 YSYEKL. Germline trimming cut 5 bases from V and 3 bases from J; bases unmatched to any gene: 5. As DNA, the CDR3 is TGCGCCAGCAGCGGACAGGGAAAGGACTATGGCTACACCTTC. It translates to CASSGQGKDYGYTF.

At least ten counts were recorded for this clonotype. The rearrangement joins TRBV5-1 to TRBJ1-2; tentative D call: TRBD1 (6 bases). CDR1 is SGHRS and CDR2 is YFSETQ in the germline V gene. Trimming pared 5 bases from V and 7 bases from J, leaving 18 bases between. The CDR3 covers 14 residues. The CDR3 nucleotides read TGCGCCAGCAGACCGGGGCAGGGGCCGGGTGGCTACACCTTC. Translated, it gives CASRPGQGPGGYTF.

CDR3: CASSESISQETQYF. The CDR3 DNA reads as TGCGCCAGCAGTGAGTCGATTTCACAAGAGACCCAGTACTTC. This chain links TRBV10-1 with TRBJ2-5; D remains ambiguous. Germline V gene data show CDR1 as WNHNN and CDR2 as SYGVQD (reference sequence). The V and J ends lost 0 bases and 2 bases respectively, with 7 bases between them. CDR3 length: 14 residues.

This clonotype was detected once. V gene TRBV29-1 combines with J gene TRBJ2-3, with D possibly being TRBD1 (5 bases). Trimming stripped 4 bases from V and 1 base from J, with 12 bases between. Germline CDR1 and CDR2: SQVTM and ANQGSEA. This CDR3 has 14 residues. CDR3 bases: TGCAGCGTTGGGGGCGCACAAGGCACAGATACGCAGTATTTT. Translated, it gives CSVGGAQGTDTQYF.